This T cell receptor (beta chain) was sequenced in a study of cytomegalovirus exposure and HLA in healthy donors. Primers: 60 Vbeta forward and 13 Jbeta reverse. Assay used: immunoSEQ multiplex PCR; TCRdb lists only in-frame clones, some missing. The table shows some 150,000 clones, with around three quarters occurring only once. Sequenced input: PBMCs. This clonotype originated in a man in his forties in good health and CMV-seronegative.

The DNA for the CDR3 is TGTGCCAGCAGTTACGCGTCCGGGACTAATGAAAAACTGTTTTTT. Amino acid sequence: CASSYASGTNEKLFF. The chain recombines TRBV6-5 with TRBJ1-4; unclear D gene. CDR3 length: 15 residues. The V and J ends lost 2 bases and 2 bases respectively, with 9 bases between them. Germline values: CDR1 MNHEY, CDR2 SVGAGI.